Sequencing of this T cell receptor (beta chain) was carried out in a study of cytomegalovirus exposure and HLA in healthy donors. As for this clone: Other DNA sequences in the sample encode the same CDR3.

This CDR3 is built from 13 residues. CDR1 is KGHSH and CDR2 is LQKENI in the germline V gene. Unmatched junction bases numbered 7, after V lost 4 bases and J lost 8 bases. PCR was performed using 60 Vbeta and 13 Jbeta primers. Assay used: immunoSEQ multiplex PCR; TCRdb lists only in-frame clones, some missing. The sample contains fewer than 250,000 clones, more than 75% of which appear only once. V usage is TRBV18 and J usage is TRBJ1-1; TRBD1 matches at 7 bases. This receptor was taken from a male donor in good health and CMV-seropositive. Specimen: PBMCs. DNA for the CDR3: TGTGCCAGCTCACTTCAATCGACAGGGGAAGCTTTCTTT. It yields the protein CASSLQSTGEAFF.